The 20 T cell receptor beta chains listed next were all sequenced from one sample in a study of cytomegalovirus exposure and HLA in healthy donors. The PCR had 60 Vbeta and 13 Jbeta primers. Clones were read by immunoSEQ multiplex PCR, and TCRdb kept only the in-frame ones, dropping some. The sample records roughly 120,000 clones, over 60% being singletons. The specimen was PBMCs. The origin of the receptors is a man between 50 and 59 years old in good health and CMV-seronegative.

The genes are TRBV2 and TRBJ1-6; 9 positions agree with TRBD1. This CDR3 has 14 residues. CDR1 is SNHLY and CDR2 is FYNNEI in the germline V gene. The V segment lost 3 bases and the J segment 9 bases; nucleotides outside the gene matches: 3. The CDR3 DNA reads TGTGCCAGCAGTGATACAGGGGGCATTTCACCCCTCCACTTT. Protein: CASSDTGGISPLHF. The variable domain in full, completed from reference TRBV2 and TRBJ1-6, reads EPEVTQTPSHQVTQMGQEVILRCVPISNHLYFYWYRQILGQKVEFLVSFYNNEISEKSEIFDDQFSVERPDGSNFTLKIRSTKLEDSAMYFCASSDTGGISPLHFGNGTRLTVT.

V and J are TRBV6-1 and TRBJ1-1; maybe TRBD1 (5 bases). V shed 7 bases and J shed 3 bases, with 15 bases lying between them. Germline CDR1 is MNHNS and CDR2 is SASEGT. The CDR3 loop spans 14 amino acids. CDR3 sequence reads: CASTLRLGDTEAFF. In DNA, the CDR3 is TGTGCCAGCACCCTCAGGCTAGGGGACACTGAAGCTTTCTTT.

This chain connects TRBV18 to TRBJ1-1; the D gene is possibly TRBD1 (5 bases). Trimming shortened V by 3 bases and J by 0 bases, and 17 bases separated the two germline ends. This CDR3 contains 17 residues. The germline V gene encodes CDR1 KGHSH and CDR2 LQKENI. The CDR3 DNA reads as TGTGCCAGCTCACCGGGGGGGTCAGCTGAGTTGAACACTGAAGCTTTCTTT. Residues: CASSPGGSAELNTEAFF.

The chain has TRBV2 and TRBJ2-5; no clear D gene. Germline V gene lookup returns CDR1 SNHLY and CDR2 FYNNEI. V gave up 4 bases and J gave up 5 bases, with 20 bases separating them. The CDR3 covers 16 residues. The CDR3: CASSAEGRTVQETQYF. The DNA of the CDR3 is TGTGCCAGCAGTGCAGAAGGCAGAACAGTCCAGGAGACCCAGTACTTC.

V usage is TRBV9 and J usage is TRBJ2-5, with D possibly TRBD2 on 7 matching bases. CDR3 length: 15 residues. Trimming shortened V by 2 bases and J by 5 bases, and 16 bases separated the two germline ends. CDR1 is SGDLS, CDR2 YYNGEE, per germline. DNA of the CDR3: TGTGCCAGCAGCGTCAGTTCGGGGGGCCGCGAGACCCAGTACTTC. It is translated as CASSVSSGGRETQYF.

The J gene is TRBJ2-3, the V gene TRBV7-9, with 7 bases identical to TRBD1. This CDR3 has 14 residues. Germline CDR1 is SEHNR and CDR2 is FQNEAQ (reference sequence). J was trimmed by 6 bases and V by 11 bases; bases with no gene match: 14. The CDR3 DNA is TGTGCCGGATTTAGGGACAGCCTTGGCGATACGCAGTATTTT. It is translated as CAGFRDSLGDTQYF.

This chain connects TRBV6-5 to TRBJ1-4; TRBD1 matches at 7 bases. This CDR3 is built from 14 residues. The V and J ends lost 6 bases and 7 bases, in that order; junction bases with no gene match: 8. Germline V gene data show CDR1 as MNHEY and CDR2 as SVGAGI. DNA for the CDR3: TGTGCCAGCAGCTATGACAGGGACTTTGAAAAACTGTTTTTT. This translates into CASSYDRDFEKLFF.

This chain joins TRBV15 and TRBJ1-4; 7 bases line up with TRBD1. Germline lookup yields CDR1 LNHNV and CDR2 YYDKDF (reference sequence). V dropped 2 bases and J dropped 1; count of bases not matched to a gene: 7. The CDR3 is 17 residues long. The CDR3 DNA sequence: TGTGCCACCAGCAGAACCGGGACAGCTTTAACTAATGAAAAACTGTTTTTT. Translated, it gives CATSRTGTALTNEKLFF.

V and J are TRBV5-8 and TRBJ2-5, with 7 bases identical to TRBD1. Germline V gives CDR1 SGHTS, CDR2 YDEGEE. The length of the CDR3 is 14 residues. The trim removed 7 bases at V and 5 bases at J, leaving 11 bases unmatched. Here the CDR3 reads CASGMEGGGETQYF. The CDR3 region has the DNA TGTGCCAGCGGCATGGAAGGGGGCGGGGAGACCCAGTACTTC.

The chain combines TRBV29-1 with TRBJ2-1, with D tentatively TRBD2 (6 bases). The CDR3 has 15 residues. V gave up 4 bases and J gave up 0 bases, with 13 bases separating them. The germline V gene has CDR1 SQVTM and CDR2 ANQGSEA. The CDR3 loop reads CSVGGGFTSYNEQFF. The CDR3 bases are TGCAGCGTTGGAGGAGGGTTTACCTCCTACAATGAGCAGTTCTTC.

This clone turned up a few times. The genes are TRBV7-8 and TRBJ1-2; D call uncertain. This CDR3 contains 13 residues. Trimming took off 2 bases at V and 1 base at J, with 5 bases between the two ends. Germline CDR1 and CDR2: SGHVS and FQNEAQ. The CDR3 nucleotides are TGTGCCAGCAGCTTAATGCGTAACTATGGCTACACCTTC. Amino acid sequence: CASSLMRNYGYTF.

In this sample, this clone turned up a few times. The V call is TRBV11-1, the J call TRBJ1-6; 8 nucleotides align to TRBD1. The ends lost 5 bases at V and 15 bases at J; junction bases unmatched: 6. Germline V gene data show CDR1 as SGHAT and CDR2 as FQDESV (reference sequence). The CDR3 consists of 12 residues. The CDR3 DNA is TGTGCCAGCAGCCCGGACAGGGAGTTCCTCCACTTT. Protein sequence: CASSPDREFLHF.

CDR3: CASSSQAGGIEQYF. The CDR3 DNA reads TGTGCCAGCAGCTCCCAAGCAGGAGGCATCGAGCAGTACTTC. The chain uses TRBV7-8 and TRBJ2-7; D possibly corresponds to TRBD2 (5 bases). The CDR3 runs 14 residues. The germline CDR1 and CDR2 sequences are SGHVS and FQNEAQ. V was clipped by 4 bases and J by 6 bases, with 16 bases between them.

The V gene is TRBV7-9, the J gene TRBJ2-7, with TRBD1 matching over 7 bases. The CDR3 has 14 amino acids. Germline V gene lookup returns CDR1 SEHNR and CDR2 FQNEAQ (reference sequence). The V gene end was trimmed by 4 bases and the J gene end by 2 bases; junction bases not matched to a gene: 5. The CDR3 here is CASSYEGQTYEQYV. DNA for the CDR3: TGTGCCAGCAGCTACGAGGGACAGACCTACGAGCAGTACGTC.

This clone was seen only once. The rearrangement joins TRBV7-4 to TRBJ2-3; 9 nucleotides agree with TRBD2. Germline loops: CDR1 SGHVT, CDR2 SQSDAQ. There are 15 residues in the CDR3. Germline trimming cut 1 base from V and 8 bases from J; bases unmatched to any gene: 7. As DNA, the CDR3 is TGTGCCAGCAGCTTAGGGCTAGCGGGGCGGTGTACGCAGTATTTT. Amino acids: CASSLGLAGRCTQYF.

The CDR3 is CASSPKGGGGNQPQHF. CDR3 coding DNA: TGTGCCAGCAGCCCCAAGGGGGGAGGGGGCAATCAGCCCCAGCATTTT. V usage is TRBV21-1 and J usage is TRBJ1-5. TRBV21-1 is a pseudogene locus. The CDR3 has 16 amino acids.

The CDR3 here is CASRRDRGGGGYTF. The CDR3, as DNA: TGTGCCAGCAGGAGGGACAGGGGTGGAGGTGGCTACACCTTC. This sequence joins TRBV6-1 and TRBJ1-2, with 10 bases lining up with TRBD1. The CDR3 runs 14 residues. CDR1 and CDR2 (germline): MNHNS, SASEGT. Germline trimming cut 6 bases from V and 7 bases from J; bases unmatched to any gene: 8.

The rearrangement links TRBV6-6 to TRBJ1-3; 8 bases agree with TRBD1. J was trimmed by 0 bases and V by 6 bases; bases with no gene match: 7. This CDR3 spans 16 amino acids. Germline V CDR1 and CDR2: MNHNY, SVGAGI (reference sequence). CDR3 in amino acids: CASRSGQDISGNTIYF. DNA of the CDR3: TGTGCCAGCAGATCGGGACAGGACATCTCTGGAAACACCATATATTTT.

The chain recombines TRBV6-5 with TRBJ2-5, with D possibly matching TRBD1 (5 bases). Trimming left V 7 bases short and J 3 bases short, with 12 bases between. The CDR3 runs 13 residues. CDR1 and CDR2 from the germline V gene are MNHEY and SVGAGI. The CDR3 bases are TGTGCCAGCACCGCCCCAGGGAAAGAGACCCAGTACTTC. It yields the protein CASTAPGKETQYF.

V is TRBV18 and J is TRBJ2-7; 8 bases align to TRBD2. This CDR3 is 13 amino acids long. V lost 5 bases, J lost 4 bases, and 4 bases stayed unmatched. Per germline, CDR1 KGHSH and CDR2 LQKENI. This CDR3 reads CASSSGGPYEQYV. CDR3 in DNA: TGTGCCAGCTCATCGGGGGGGCCTTACGAGCAGTACGTC.